This T cell receptor (beta chain) appears in the sequencing data of a study of shared clonotypes between healthy human individuals. In replicate PCRs of sorted subsets, approximately 190 ng DNA, approximately 30,000 T cell genomes, was used. Here immunoSEQ multiplex PCR was the method, and the copy in TCRdb shows in-frame clones only, minus some. Here the sample spans over 2 million clones, about 95% being singletons. The CDR3 extends over 13 amino acids. Trimming shortened V by 0 bases and J by 4 bases, and 7 bases separated the two germline ends. Germline assignment: CDR1 SGHDN and CDR2 FVKESK. The table lists this clone with a count of one. What it binds is not known. Study-level findings and limits: Rarefaction exposed incomplete sorted-subset sequencing despite large depth.

As defined, naive CD8 cells were CD45RO-negative and positively selected for CCR7, with terminally differentiated effector memory CD45RA+ cells excluded. This chain uses TRBV14 with TRBJ2-7; D is undetermined. This clonotype originated in a man younger than 35 in good health. Sequencing was carried out using naive CD8+ T cells sorted from blood. CDR3 in DNA: TGTGCCAGCAGCCAAGACCCAACGTACGAGCAGTACTTC. Translating it yields CASSQDPTYEQYF.